The clone carrying this T cell receptor (beta chain) was seen more than once but under ten times. Antigen specificity is unknown. This sample is drawn from a study of T cell repertoires in cytomegalovirus infection. About the study: The public TCR beta signatures pointed to both CMV infection and matching HLA type. General study results and limits: Predominance within the ex vivo response was attributable to HLA-C-restricted CMV-specific TCR beta clonotypes. Summed frequency of public TCR beta families distinguished CMV carriers with the relevant HLA.

TCRdb re-called the reads through MiXCR, storing one row per CDR3 protein. The sample has fewer than 550,000 distinct CDR3 sequences; roughly 31% are singletons. The CDR3 extends over 13 amino acids. Trimming took 1 base from V and 7 from J, leaving 10 bases between them. Germline lookup yields CDR1 KGHSH and CDR2 LQKENI. This chain links TRBV18 with TRBJ2-5; D perhaps matches TRBD2 (6 bases). The sample comprised PBMCs. This TCR derives from a human donor in good health (CMV status not recorded). Some clones in this sample may be carry-over from other donors' samples. This chain's CDR3 is CASSPQGLLTQYF. The CDR3 DNA is TGTGCCAGCTCACCACAGGGACTCCTGACCCAGTACTTC.